These 29 T cell receptor beta chains originate from one sample sequenced in a study of shared T cell receptors in the human thymus (dated by TCRdb to about 2021). To prepare the library, the immunoSEQ multiplex PCR assay was applied. TCRdb provides this immuneACCESS table in a form limited to in-frame rearrangements. Some clones are lacking; in checked studies, under half of them reflect an unresolved V gene, and why the rest are absent is not known. The sample contains about 660,000 clones, 87% of them found a single time. The ten largest account for just under 0.0095% of the sample. Separately, the same data were catalogued under a study of human thymus T cells.

Source material: thymocytes. The receptor source for this set is a boy younger than two with a congenital heart defect. Donor details come from another sample of the same person, matched by shared clones.

The chain combines TRBV27 with TRBJ1-2, with D perhaps TRBD1 (5 bases). The CDR3 contains 15 residues. The germline CDR1 and CDR2 sequences are MNHEY and SMNVEV (reference sequence). The V end lost 3 bases, the J end lost 5 bases, and 16 bases lay between the germline ends. The CDR3 coding sequence is TGTGCCAGCAGTTTTCGTGGGGGAGGGGTTTATGGCTACACCTTC. It is translated as CASSFRGGGVYGYTF.

This chain uses TRBV12-2 with TRBJ2-1; whether TRBD2, the table's D call, matches the DNA was not checked. TRBV12-2 is given as a pseudogene. The CDR3 covers 14 residues. In nucleotides, the CDR3 is TGTGCAAGTCGCTTAGAAGCTTCCTACAATGAGCAGTTCTTC. It specifies CASRLEASYNEQFF.

In its sample, this clone was seen once. This chain connects TRBV7-9 to TRBJ2-7; D perhaps matches TRBD2 (5 bases). Germline V gene data show CDR1 as SEHNR and CDR2 as FQNEAQ (reference sequence). Trimming stripped 5 bases from V and 2 bases from J, with 10 bases between. The CDR3 spans 13 residues. DNA of the CDR3: TGTGCCAGCAGCCCCCGGGAAGCCTACGAGCAGTACTTC. This gives the protein CASSPREAYEQYF. The full variable domain, rest sourced from reference TRBV7-9 and TRBJ2-7, is DTGVSQNPRHKITKRGQNVTFRCDPISEHNRLYWYRQTLGQGPEFLTYFQNEAQLEKSRLLSDRFSAERPKGSFSTLEIQRTEQGDSAMYLCASSPREAYEQYFGPGTRLTVT.

The V call is TRBV4-3, the J call TRBJ2-7; tentatively, D is TRBD2 (6 bases). This CDR3 has 15 residues. V lost 1 base to trimming and J lost 5 bases, with 15 bases between them. Looked up from germline, CDR1 is LGHNA and CDR2 is YSLEER. DNA for the CDR3: TGCGCCAGCAGCCAAGTCCGGGAGAGTAAAAACGAGCAGTACTTC. This translates into CASSQVRESKNEQYF.

CDR3: CASSLEGGTGGAGEDTEAFF. In DNA, the CDR3 is TGTGCCAGCAGCTTGGAGGGTGGGACAGGGGGCGCCGGAGAGGACACTGAAGCTTTCTTT. The chain uses TRBV5-4 and TRBJ1-1; 12 nucleotides align to TRBD1. Unmatched junction bases numbered 15, after V lost 0 bases and J lost 3 bases. From germline, CDR1 is SGHNT and CDR2 YYREEE (reference sequence). This CDR3 is 20 amino acids long.

This clone was detected only a few times. V and J are TRBV7-8 and TRBJ2-5; 13 bases align to TRBD2. Looked up from germline, CDR1 is SGHVS and CDR2 is FQNEAQ. V was pared by 3 bases and J by 5 bases, with 0 bases of the junction left unmatched. This CDR3 spans 14 amino acids. CDR3 protein: CASSLTSGRETQYF. DNA of the CDR3: TGTGCCAGCAGCTTGACTAGCGGGAGGGAGACCCAGTACTTC.

This chain links TRBV7-9 with TRBJ1-2, with TRBD1 identical over 8 bases. The CDR3 is 13 amino acids. V lost 5 bases to trimming and J lost 8 bases; unmatched junction nucleotides: 7. Germline V gene sequence: CDR1 SEHNR, CDR2 FQNEAQ (reference sequence). The CDR3 sequence is CASSPDRERGYTF. Here the CDR3 DNA reads TGTGCCAGCAGCCCGGACAGGGAGCGGGGCTACACCTTC.

The chain links TRBV28 to TRBJ1-4; TRBD1 matches 7 bases. From germline, CDR1 is MDHEN and CDR2 SYDVKM. The CDR3 is made up of 20 amino acids. V lost 6 bases and J lost 4; bases outside the gene matches: 23. This CDR3 reads CASRLTDRDHRQWINEKLFF. The CDR3 region has the DNA TGTGCCAGCAGACTTACTGACAGGGACCATCGACAATGGATTAATGAAAAACTGTTTTTT. The full variable domain, its missing parts supplied by reference TRBV28 and TRBJ1-4, is DVKVTQSSRYLVKRTGEKVFLECVQDMDHENMFWYRQDPGLGLRLIYFSYDVKMKEKGDIPEGYSVSREKKERFSLILESASTNQTSMYLCASRLTDRDHRQWINEKLFFGSGTQLSVL.

The chain combines TRBV5-6 with TRBJ2-7; 11 nucleotides agree with TRBD2. This CDR3 has 17 amino acids. Germline V gene data show CDR1 as SGHDT and CDR2 as YYEEEE. Trimming removed 4 bases from V and 2 bases from J; junction bases left unmatched: 11. The CDR3 nucleotides are TGTGCCAGCAGCGGGGCTAGCGGGAGGCGGTGGCCCTACGAGCAGTACTTC. Its protein is CASSGASGRRWPYEQYF.

The chain combines TRBV29-1 with TRBJ2-6; D perhaps matches TRBD2 (6 bases). The length of the CDR3 is 18 residues. The germline V gene has CDR1 SQVTM and CDR2 ANQGSEA. V lost 0 bases and J 0 bases, leaving 15 bases between the germline ends. Written as DNA, the CDR3 is TGCAGCGTTGAAGATCGGGTGGGGGGAGTCTCTGGGGCCAACGTCCTGACTTTC. This translates into CSVEDRVGGVSGANVLTF. Based on the CDR3 plus reference TRBV29-1 and TRBJ2-6, the full variable domain is SAVISQKPSRDICQRGTSLTIQCQVDSQVTMMFWYRQQPGQSLTLIATANQGSEATYESGFVIDKFPISRPNLTFSTLTVSNMSPEDSSIYLCSVEDRVGGVSGANVLTFGAGSRLTVL.

The chain employs TRBV7-2 and TRBJ1-1, with D possibly matching TRBD1 (6 bases). Germline V CDR1 and CDR2: SGHTA, FQGNSA. V lost 4 bases and J 0 bases, leaving 15 bases between the germline ends. The CDR3 has 16 amino acids. The DNA for the CDR3 is TGTGCCAGCAGCTACGCGGGGGGCCGCTTGAACACTGAAGCTTTCTTT. This gives the protein CASSYAGGRLNTEAFF.

V and J are TRBV7-9 and TRBJ1-1, with unresolved D. There are 15 residues in the CDR3. CDR1 SEHNR and CDR2 FQNEAQ come from the germline V gene (reference sequence). V was trimmed by 5 bases and J by 8 bases, leaving 21 bases between them. In nucleotides, the CDR3 is TGTGCCAGCAGCCGCGGGGTTAATGGCCCGGCGGAAGCTTTCTTT. Protein sequence: CASSRGVNGPAEAFF.

The chain uses TRBV10-3 and TRBJ1-2; tentative D call: TRBD1 (5 bases). Trimming removed 10 bases from V and 2 bases from J, with 20 bases in between. The CDR3 is made up of 15 amino acids. The germline V gene has CDR1 ENHRY and CDR2 SYGVKD. The CDR3 bases are TGTGCCACCTCCCGTCGAGCAGGGTTCAACTATGGCTACACCTTC. This translates into CATSRRAGFNYGYTF.

J is TRBJ1-6 and V is TRBV5-4, with 8 bases fitting TRBD1. Germline CDR1 reads SGHNT; CDR2 reads YYREEE (reference sequence). The ends lost 4 bases at V and 7 bases at J; junction bases unmatched: 10. CDR3 length: 16 amino acids. Here the CDR3 DNA reads TGTGCCAGCAGCCACGATATTCGACAGGGGAATTCACCCCTCCACTTT. Protein sequence: CASSHDIRQGNSPLHF.

This clone has more than one count but fewer than ten. The chain uses TRBV10-1 and TRBJ2-1; D ambiguous. This CDR3 has 13 amino acids. Trimming shortened V by 6 bases and J by 2 bases, and 8 bases separated the two germline ends. The germline V gene encodes CDR1 WNHNN and CDR2 SYGVQD (reference sequence). This chain's CDR3 is CASRETPYNEQFF. DNA of the CDR3: TGCGCCAGCAGGGAGACACCCTACAATGAGCAGTTCTTC.

This sequence joins TRBV4-3 and TRBJ2-3; TRBD2 aligns across 7 bases. The germline V gene encodes CDR1 LGHNA and CDR2 YSLEER. CDR3 length equals 17 residues. V was pared by 3 bases and J by 3 bases, with 12 bases of the junction left unmatched. CDR3 DNA: TGCGCCAGCAGCCAGTCCCTCGGGAGGCGGGCAACAGATACGCAGTATTTT. Translation gives CASSQSLGRRATDTQYF.

The rearrangement links TRBV29-1 to TRBJ2-5, with TRBD2 as a possible D gene (6 bases). CDR3 length: 12 amino acids. Germline CDR1 reads SQVTM; CDR2 reads ANQGSEA. V was shortened by 5 bases and J by 4 bases, with 11 bases between the two germline ends. CDR3 bases: TGCAGCGTTCTGGGACTGCCAGAGACCCAGTACTTC. It codes for CSVLGLPETQYF.

This chain joins TRBV11-2 and TRBJ2-3; TRBD2 agrees at 11 bases. V lost 1 base and J lost 5; bases outside the gene matches: 5. The CDR3 totals 16 residues. Per the germline V gene, CDR1 is SGHAT and CDR2 is FQNNGV. The CDR3 here is CASSLALAGAGDTQYF. For the CDR3, the DNA is TGTGCCAGCAGCTTAGCACTAGCGGGAGCTGGAGATACGCAGTATTTT.

V and J are TRBV5-3 and TRBJ2-5, with D unresolved. TRBV5-3 is given ORF status, its function remaining uncertain. The CDR3 contains 14 residues. Trimming took 4 bases from V and 7 from J, leaving 17 bases between them. The CDR3 loop is CARSRRDPTGTQYF. CDR3 DNA sequence: TGTGCCAGAAGCCGCCGTGACCCGACGGGGACCCAGTACTTC.

The V call is TRBV5-1, the J call TRBJ1-2; D is ambiguous. Germline V gene lookup returns CDR1 SGHRS and CDR2 YFSETQ. CDR3 size: 15 residues. V was shortened by 0 bases and J by 4 bases, with 13 bases between the two germline ends. CDR3 amino acids: CASSLERRSIYGYTF. The CDR3 nucleotides read TGCGCCAGCAGCTTGGAAAGGCGGAGTATCTATGGCTACACCTTC.

The count of this clone is one. This chain links TRBV10-3 with TRBJ2-5; D is perhaps TRBD1 (6 bases). The V end lost 2 bases, the J end lost 3 bases, and 13 bases lay between the germline ends. The V gene's germline CDR1 is ENHRY and CDR2 SYGVKD. The CDR3 length is 15 residues. In DNA, the CDR3 is TGTGCCATCAGTGAGGCGAGGACAGAAAAAGAGACCCAGTACTTC. This encodes CAISEARTEKETQYF.

V gene TRBV5-1 combines with J gene TRBJ2-3; tentative D call: TRBD2 (6 bases). Germline V gene sequence: CDR1 SGHRS, CDR2 YFSETQ. This CDR3 has 16 amino acids. V gave up 4 bases and J gave up 1 base, with 16 bases separating them. CDR3 bases: TGCGCCAGCAGCACGGGGGTAGGGGATGGCACAGATACGCAGTATTTT. It is translated as CASSTGVGDGTDTQYF.

V is TRBV30 and J is TRBJ2-2; 8 bases match TRBD2. J gave up 2 bases and V 3 bases, and 20 bases lay outside the gene matches. The CDR3 covers 20 residues. In germline, CDR1 is GTSNPN, CDR2 SVGIG (reference sequence). Here the CDR3 reads CAWRSPPRAGVENNTGELFF. The CDR3 DNA is TGTGCCTGGAGAAGCCCTCCTAGAGCGGGAGTCGAGAATAACACCGGGGAGCTGTTTTTT.

This clone was detected only once. The chain joins TRBV7-2 to TRBJ2-2; D gene unclear. The CDR3 runs to 14 residues. The germline V gene encodes CDR1 SGHTA and CDR2 FQGNSA. Trimming removed 2 bases at V and 7 bases at J, with 11 bases between. The CDR3 DNA follows: TGTGCCAGCAGCTTAAACAGTATAAGCGGGGAGCTGTTTTTT. This gives the protein CASSLNSISGELFF.

The rearrangement uses TRBV9 and TRBJ1-4; 7 nucleotides align to TRBD1. There are 18 residues in the CDR3. Per germline, CDR1 SGDLS and CDR2 YYNGEE. V lost 0 bases and J lost 2; bases outside the gene matches: 10. The CDR3 is CASSVDGGEQGTNEKLFF. The CDR3 bases are TGTGCCAGCAGCGTAGACGGGGGGGAACAGGGGACTAATGAAAAACTGTTTTTT. Looking up the rest from reference TRBV9 and TRBJ1-4 gives the full variable domain: DSGVTQTPKHLITATGQRVTLRCSPRSGDLSVYWYQQSLDQGLQFLIQYYNGEERAKGNILERFSAQQFPDLHSELNLSSLELGDSALYFCASSVDGGEQGTNEKLFFGSGTQLSVL.

The chain uses TRBV29-1 and TRBJ1-1, with no clear D. The CDR3 runs 10 residues. V lost 1 base, J lost 7 bases, and 4 bases lay in between. Per the germline V gene, CDR1 is SQVTM and CDR2 is ANQGSEA. The CDR3 DNA reads as TGCAGCGTTGAAGTGAGTGAAGCTTTCTTT. Encoded protein: CSVEVSEAFF.

DNA for the CDR3: TGTGCCACCAGCACAGGGACAAAAGGCACTGAAGCTTTCTTT. Translated: CATSTGTKGTEAFF. The chain has TRBV15 and TRBJ1-1; a weak D match, TRBD1 (6 bases). The germline V gene encodes CDR1 LNHNV and CDR2 YYDKDF (reference sequence). The CDR3 length is 14 residues. Trimming removed 4 bases from V and 4 bases from J, with 13 bases in between.

The chain recombines TRBV6-1 with TRBJ2-7; 7 bases align to TRBD1. With V trimmed by 7 bases and J by 2 bases, 11 bases remained unmatched. The CDR3 is 15 amino acids. Germline loops: CDR1 MNHNS, CDR2 SASEGT. The CDR3 DNA is TGTGCCAGCACCCGGAGACAGGGTTCCACCTACGAGCAGTACTTC. Translated: CASTRRQGSTYEQYF.

The chain links TRBV6-1 to TRBJ1-5, with D uncertain. V lost 2 bases, J lost 7 bases, and 6 bases lay in between. The CDR3 extends over 12 amino acids. Looked up from germline, CDR1 is MNHNS and CDR2 is SASEGT. The DNA for the CDR3 is TGTGCCAGCAGTGAATCAGGACAGCCCCAGCATTTT. This translates into CASSESGQPQHF.